This section outlines one T cell receptor beta chain sequence together with its context. V gave up 2 bases and J gave up 7 bases, with 18 bases separating them. The CDR3 totals 15 residues. From germline, CDR1 is SGHRS and CDR2 YFSETQ. For sorted subsets, 200 ng DNA per replicate equaled 30,000 or so T cell genomes. Here immunoSEQ multiplex PCR was the method, and the copy in TCRdb shows in-frame clones only, minus some. The profile shows approximately 2.3 million clones, 85% to 95% of them singletons. The data stem from a study of shared clonotypes between healthy human individuals. This sequence originates from a man younger than 30 in good health. Some clones in this sample may be carry-over from other donors' samples. This sequence joins TRBV5-1 and TRBJ2-5; D may be TRBD1 (5 bases). The sequenced sample consisted of naive CD4+ T cells from PBMCs. Subset given: CD45RA+ positively selected. The CDR3 bases are TGCGCCAGCAGCTTTGTCCCAGACAGCCAGGGGACCCAGTACTTC. It yields the protein CASSFVPDSQGTQYF.